The rows below give T cell receptor beta chains drawn from one sample of a study of blood T cells in healthy people across ages. A single record per CDR3 protein comes from TCRdb applying MiXCR to the 5' RACE reads. The table has approximately 680,000 distinct CDR3 sequences, approximately 31% seen once. Material for sequencing was blood. These receptors originate from a woman older than 75 in good health. CDR3s include the opening cysteine and the closing phenylalanine or tryptophan. The D gene is left open where the match is weak. Expanded clones are given a class, and other clones once, few, many or no size at all.

clone_size	v_call	j_call	d_call	cdr3_aa	cdr3_nt
NA	TRBV6-1	TRBJ2-5	NA	CASSEAMGNRRETQYF	TGTGCCAGCAGTGAAGCAATGGGGAACAGAAGGGAGACCCAGTACTTC
few	TRBV12-3/TRBV12-4	TRBJ2-3	TRBD1	CASSLQGARTDAQYF	TGTGCCAGCAGTTTGCAGGGGGCAAGAACAGATGCGCAGTATTTT
NA	TRBV12-3/TRBV12-4	TRBJ2-7	NA	CASSLGHRYEQYF	TGTGCCAGCAGCTTGGGACATCGGTACGAGCAGTACTTC
NA	TRBV6-5	TRBJ1-4	TRBD1	CASSLGQGARTNEKLLF	TGTGCCAGCAGTTTGGGTCAGGGGGCGCGGACTAATGAAAAACTGCTTTTT
few	TRBV20-1	TRBJ1-6	NA	CSARDQRGADSYNSPLHF	TGCAGTGCTAGAGACCAAAGAGGGGCGGACTCCTATAATTCACCCCTCCACTTT
NA	TRBV14	TRBJ1-6	TRBD1	CASSLNFDRANSPLHF	TGTGCCAGCAGCCTCAATTTCGACAGGGCGAATTCACCCCTCCACTTT
NA	TRBV27	TRBJ2-5	NA	CASSLMSVGMDEQYF	TGTGCCAGCAGTTTAATGTCGGTGGGAATGGATGAGCAGTACTTC
NA	TRBV7-2	TRBJ2-1	NA	CASGQLASGNEQFF	TGTGCCAGCGGCCAACTAGCTTCAGGGAATGAGCAGTTCTTC
many	TRBV20-1	TRBJ2-5	TRBD2	CSAKTGGANQETQYF	TGCAGTGCTAAAACGGGGGGGGCGAATCAAGAGACCCAGTACTTC
many	TRBV28	TRBJ2-3	NA	CASSLTSVDTQYF	TGTGCCAGCAGTCTCACTAGTGTGGATACGCAGTATTTT
NA	TRBV24-1	TRBJ1-5	NA	CATSDQAGGNQPQHF	TGTGCCACCAGTGATCAAGCGGGAGGCAATCAGCCCCAGCATTTT
few	TRBV2	TRBJ1-5	TRBD1	CASRSDRGYSNQPQHF	TGTGCCAGCAGATCCGACAGGGGCTATAGCAATCAGCCCCAGCATTTT
few	TRBV30	TRBJ1-5	NA	CAWSVSETGARQPQHF	TGTGCCTGGAGTGTTTCTGAGACCGGCGCTCGTCAGCCCCAGCATTTT
NA	TRBV28	TRBJ2-5	TRBD2	CASSLDSGGYNEQYF	TGTGCCAGCAGCTTGGATAGCGGGGGCTATAATGAGCAGTACTTC
few	TRBV12-3/TRBV12-4	TRBJ2-5	NA	CASSQGAAQYF	TGTGCCAGCAGTCAAGGGGCGGCCCAGTACTTC
NA	TRBV10-3	TRBJ1-5	NA	CAISPGLEGNQPQHF	TGTGCCATCAGCCCCGGACTGGAAGGCAATCAGCCCCAGCATTTT
many	TRBV24-1	TRBJ2-3	TRBD2	CATSIGGTSPRTDTQYF	TGTGCCACCTCCATAGGGGGGACTAGCCCCCGCACAGATACGCAGTATTTT
NA	TRBV5-1	TRBJ2-7	TRBD2	CASSLSGDAYEQYF	TGCGCCAGCAGCCTTAGCGGGGATGCCTACGAGCAGTACTTC
many	TRBV7-8	TRBJ2-1	TRBD2	CASSLLSGGALNNEQFF	TGTGCCAGCAGCTTACTCAGCGGGGGGGCCCTTAACAATGAGCAGTTCTTC
many	TRBV27	TRBJ2-2	NA	CASGARRGELFF	TGTGCCAGCGGGGCGAGGCGGGGGGAGCTGTTTTTT
NA	TRBV18	TRBJ1-4	NA	CASSQDGRPYEKLFF	TGTGCCAGCTCACAGGACGGACGACCTTATGAAAAACTGTTTTTT
few	TRBV19	TRBJ2-1	TRBD2	CASSIVFAGGKNEQFF	TGTGCCAGTAGTATCGTATTTGCGGGGGGTAAGAATGAGCAGTTCTTC
NA	TRBV12-3/TRBV12-4	TRBJ2-5	TRBD2	CASSRSGGAETQYF	TGTGCCAGCAGTCGCAGCGGGGGGGCGGAGACCCAGTACTTC
NA	TRBV3-1	TRBJ2-5	TRBD1	CAGSQDRGMAETQYF	TGTGCCGGCAGCCAAGACAGGGGGATGGCAGAGACCCAGTACTTC
many	TRBV20-1	TRBJ2-5	NA	CSARVPGGGTQYF	TGCAGTGCTAGAGTTCCCGGGGGCGGGACCCAGTACTTC
few	TRBV6-2/TRBV6-3	TRBJ1-2	NA	CASSRIDLRISVYGYTF	TGTGCCAGCAGTCGGATCGATTTGAGGATCAGTGTCTATGGCTACACCTTC
once	TRBV20-1	TRBJ2-7	TRBD1	CSARDQGQGTHEQYF	TGCAGTGCTAGAGATCAAGGACAGGGAACCCACGAGCAGTACTTC
many	TRBV29-1	TRBJ1-4	NA	CSVGTHEKLFF	TGCAGCGTAGGGACCCATGAAAAACTGTTTTTT
NA	TRBV20-1	TRBJ2-3	NA	CSARLGEAPYF	TGCAGTGCTCGCTTGGGGGAAGCCCCGTATTTT
many	TRBV5-6	TRBJ2-1	NA	CASTNLGGADEQFF	TGTGCCAGCACCAACTTGGGGGGGGCTGATGAGCAGTTCTTC
NA	TRBV5-5	TRBJ2-7	NA	CASSLLTSYNEQYF	TGTGCCAGCAGCTTGCTTACCTCCTACAATGAGCAGTACTTC
NA	TRBV18	TRBJ2-2	NA	CASTSPMRGAGELFF	TGTGCCAGCACAAGCCCCATGCGGGGAGCCGGGGAGCTGTTTTTT
few	TRBV7-8	TRBJ1-2	NA	CASSLASPAGSHGYTF	TGTGCCAGCAGCTTAGCCTCCCCGGCAGGGAGCCATGGCTACACCTTC
few	TRBV20-1	TRBJ1-2	NA	CSARDPGGLYGYTF	TGCAGTGCTAGAGACCCGGGGGGTCTCTATGGCTACACCTTC
few	TRBV4-1	TRBJ2-2	TRBD2	CASSFTGTSGGPNTGELFF	TGCGCCAGCAGCTTTACCGGGACTAGCGGGGGGCCCAACACCGGGGAGCTGTTTTTT
many	TRBV5-6	TRBJ2-3	TRBD1	CASSLDQGEIPDTQYF	TGTGCCAGCAGCTTGGATCAGGGGGAGATCCCAGATACGCAGTATTTT
many	TRBV5-1	TRBJ2-3	NA	CASSSEALPTDTQYF	TGCGCCAGCAGCTCCGAAGCCCTTCCCACAGATACGCAGTATTTT
NA	TRBV6-6	TRBJ1-1	NA	CASILGAPGTEAFF	TGTGCCAGCATCTTGGGGGCGCCGGGGACTGAAGCTTTCTTT
few	TRBV30	TRBJ2-3	TRBD2	CAQTSVDTQYF	TGTGCACAGACTAGCGTGGATACGCAGTATTTT
few	TRBV25-1	TRBJ1-2	NA	CAGGDVGYGYTF	TGTGCCGGCGGGGACGTTGGATATGGCTACACCTTC
many	TRBV9	TRBJ2-7	TRBD1	CASSATQDRDEQYF	TGTGCCAGCAGCGCGACACAAGACAGGGACGAGCAGTACTTC
NA	TRBV11-2	TRBJ1-5	NA	CASSLDGSDQPQHF	TGTGCCAGCAGCTTAGATGGGTCTGATCAGCCCCAGCATTTT